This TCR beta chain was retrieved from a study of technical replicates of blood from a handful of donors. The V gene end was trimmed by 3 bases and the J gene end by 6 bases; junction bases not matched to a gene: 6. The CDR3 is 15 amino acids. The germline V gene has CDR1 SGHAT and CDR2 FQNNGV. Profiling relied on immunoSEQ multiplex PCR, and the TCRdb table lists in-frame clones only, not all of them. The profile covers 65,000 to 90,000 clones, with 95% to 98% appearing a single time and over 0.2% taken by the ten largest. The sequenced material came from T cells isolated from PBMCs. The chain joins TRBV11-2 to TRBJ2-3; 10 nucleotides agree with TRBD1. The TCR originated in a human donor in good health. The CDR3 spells CASSFQGQGGDTQYF. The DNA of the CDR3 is TGTGCCAGCAGCTTTCAAGGACAGGGGGGGGATACGCAGTATTTT.